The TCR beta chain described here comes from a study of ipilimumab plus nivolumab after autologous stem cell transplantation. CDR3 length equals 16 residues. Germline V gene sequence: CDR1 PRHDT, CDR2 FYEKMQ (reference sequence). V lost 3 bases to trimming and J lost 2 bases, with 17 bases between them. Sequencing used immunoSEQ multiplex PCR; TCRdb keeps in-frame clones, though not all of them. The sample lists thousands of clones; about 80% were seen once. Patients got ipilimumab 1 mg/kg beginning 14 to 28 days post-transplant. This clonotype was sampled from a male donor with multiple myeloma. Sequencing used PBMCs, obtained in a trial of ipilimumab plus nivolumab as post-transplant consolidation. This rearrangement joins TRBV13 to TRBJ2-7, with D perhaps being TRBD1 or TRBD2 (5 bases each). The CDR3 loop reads CASSLRGKGLAYEQYF. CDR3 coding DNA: TGTGCCAGCAGCTTGAGGGGAAAGGGCCTGGCCTACGAGCAGTACTTC.